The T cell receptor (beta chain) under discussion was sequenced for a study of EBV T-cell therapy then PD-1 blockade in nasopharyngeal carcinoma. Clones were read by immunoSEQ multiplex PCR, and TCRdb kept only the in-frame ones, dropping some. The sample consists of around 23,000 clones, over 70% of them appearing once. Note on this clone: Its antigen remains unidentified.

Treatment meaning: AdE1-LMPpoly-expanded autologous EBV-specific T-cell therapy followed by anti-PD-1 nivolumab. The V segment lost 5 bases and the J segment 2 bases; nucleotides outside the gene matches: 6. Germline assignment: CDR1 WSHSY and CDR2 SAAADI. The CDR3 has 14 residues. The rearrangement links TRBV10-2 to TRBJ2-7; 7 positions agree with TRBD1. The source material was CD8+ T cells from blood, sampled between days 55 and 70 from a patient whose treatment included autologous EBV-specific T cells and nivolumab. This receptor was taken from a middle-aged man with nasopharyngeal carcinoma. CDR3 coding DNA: TGCGCCAGCAGTCCCTGGACAGGTACCTACGAGCAGTACTTC. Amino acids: CASSPWTGTYEQYF.